The 9 T cell receptor beta chains reported below all come from one sample, sequenced in a study of blood T cell repertoires in COVID-19. Data came from immunoSEQ multiplex PCR; TCRdb stores just in-frame clones and leaves some out. Of a few hundred thousand clones in the sample, 75% to 90% were seen once. The sequencing sample was made of PBMCs or T cells enriched from blood (not recorded which). The receptor source for this set is a man aged 18-30 years who had recovered from COVID-19.

In nucleotides, the CDR3 is TGTGCCAGCAGCCCAGGGACAGGGGGAGAAGCTTTCTTT. This translates into CASSPGTGGEAFF. The genes are TRBV14 and TRBJ1-1; 11 bases align to TRBD1. This CDR3 comprises 13 residues. In germline, CDR1 is SGHDN, CDR2 FVKESK. V lost 4 bases and J lost 8; bases outside the gene matches: 3.

This chain joins TRBV25-1 and TRBJ2-4; 8 bases line up with TRBD1. V was clipped by 5 bases and J by 8 bases; unmatched bases: 14. There are 16 residues in the CDR3. Germline V gives CDR1 MGHDK, CDR2 SYGVNS. DNA for the CDR3: TGTGCCAGCAGTAACAGCCCGAGACAGGGGATCGACATTCAGTACTTC. Its translation: CASSNSPRQGIDIQYF.

The rearrangement uses TRBV5-1 and TRBJ2-3, with 9 positions matching TRBD2. The germline V gene has CDR1 SGHRS and CDR2 YFSETQ. V lost 7 bases and J lost 5; bases outside the gene matches: 5. There are 13 residues in the CDR3. The CDR3 spells CASGGGAQDTQYF. The CDR3 nucleotides are TGCGCCAGCGGCGGGGGGGCCCAAGATACGCAGTATTTT.

The chain's CDR3 is CASSLVSYTEAFF. The CDR3, as DNA: TGTGCCAGCAGCTTGGTCAGTTACACTGAAGCTTTCTTT. The chain is built from TRBV11-3 and TRBJ1-1; no firm D call. The CDR3 contains 13 residues. Germline loops: CDR1 SGHNT, CDR2 YENEEA. Trimming took 3 bases from V and 3 from J, leaving 8 bases between them.

CDR3 sequence reads: CASSRARGSHLSYEQYF. As DNA, the CDR3 is TGTGCCAGCAGCCGAGCACGCGGGAGCCATCTCTCCTACGAGCAGTACTTC. This chain uses TRBV3-1 (or the pseudogene TRBV3-2) with TRBJ2-7, with 7 bases identical to TRBD2. V lost 4 bases, J lost 0 bases, and 12 bases stayed unmatched. Per the germline V gene, CDR1 is LGHDT and CDR2 is YNNKEL (reference sequence). This CDR3 has 17 residues.

The genes are TRBV6-6 and TRBJ2-3; perhaps TRBD2 as D (6 bases). CDR1 is MNHNY, CDR2 SVGAGI, per germline (reference sequence). V gave up 5 bases and J gave up 3 bases, with 15 bases separating them. The CDR3 loop spans 15 amino acids. In DNA form, the CDR3 reads TGTGCCAGCAGTCCCGGGGGTTCGCAAACAGATACGCAGTATTTT. It translates to CASSPGGSQTDTQYF.

This rearrangement joins TRBV27 to TRBJ1-1; D not resolved. Germline lookup yields CDR1 MNHEY and CDR2 SMNVEV (reference sequence). The germline V and J ends were trimmed by 2 bases and 11 bases, with 15 bases remaining between them. The CDR3 is made up of 13 amino acids. The CDR3, as DNA: TGTGCCAGCAGTTTAAGTGGGAGACCTGCGGCTTTCTTT. It translates to CASSLSGRPAAFF.

V and J are TRBV9 and TRBJ2-1; a possible D gene is TRBD1 (5 bases). Germline V CDR1 and CDR2: SGDLS, YYNGEE. CDR3 length: 14 amino acids. Deletions cut 4 bases from V and 9 bases from J, with 17 bases between. In DNA, the CDR3 is TGTGCCAGCAGCCCAACCGGCAGGGTTGGTGAGCAGTTCTTC. Translating it yields CASSPTGRVGEQFF. The full variable domain, completed using reference TRBV9 and TRBJ2-1, is DSGVTQTPKHLITATGQRVTLRCSPRSGDLSVYWYQQSLDQGLQFLIQYYNGEERAKGNILERFSAQQFPDLHSELNLSSLELGDSALYFCASSPTGRVGEQFFGPGTRLTVL.

The rearrangement joins TRBV30 to TRBJ1-5; possibly TRBD1 for D (5 bases). Germline-derived CDR1 and CDR2 are GTSNPN and SVGIG (reference sequence). This CDR3 comprises 15 residues. V was trimmed by 2 bases and J by 3 bases, leaving 14 bases between them. CDR3 sequence reads: CAWSMRQFSNQPQHF. The CDR3 DNA follows: TGTGCCTGGAGTATGAGACAGTTTTCCAATCAGCCCCAGCATTTT.